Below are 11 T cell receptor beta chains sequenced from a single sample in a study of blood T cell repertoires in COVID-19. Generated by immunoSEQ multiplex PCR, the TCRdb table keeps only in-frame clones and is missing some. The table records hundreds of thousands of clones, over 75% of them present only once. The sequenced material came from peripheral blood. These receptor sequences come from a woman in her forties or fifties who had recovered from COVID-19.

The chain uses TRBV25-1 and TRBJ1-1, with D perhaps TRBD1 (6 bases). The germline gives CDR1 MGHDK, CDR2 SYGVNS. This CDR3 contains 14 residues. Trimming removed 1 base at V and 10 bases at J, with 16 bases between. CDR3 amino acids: CASSEFFVQGGAFF. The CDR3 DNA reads TGTGCCAGCAGTGAATTCTTCGTACAGGGTGGAGCTTTCTTT.

The CDR3 DNA sequence: TGTGCCAGCAGAAGGACAGGGGAGACTGAAGCTTTCTTT. Protein: CASRRTGETEAFF. This chain connects TRBV28 to TRBJ1-1; 9 bases map to TRBD1. V lost 6 bases and J lost 5; bases outside the gene matches: 4. The CDR3 sequence is 13 residues long. Germline CDR1 reads MDHEN; CDR2 reads SYDVKM. The full variable domain, rest sourced from reference TRBV28 and TRBJ1-1, is DVKVTQSSRYLVKRTGEKVFLECVQDMDHENMFWYRQDPGLGLRLIYFSYDVKMKEKGDIPEGYSVSREKKERFSLILESASTNQTSMYLCASRRTGETEAFFGQGTRLTVV.

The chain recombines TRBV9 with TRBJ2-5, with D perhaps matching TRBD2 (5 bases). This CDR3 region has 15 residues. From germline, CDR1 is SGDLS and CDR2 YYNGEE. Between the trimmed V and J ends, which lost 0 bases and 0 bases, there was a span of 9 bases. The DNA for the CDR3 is TGTGCCAGCAGCGTAGGTCAGACTAACCAAGAGACCCAGTACTTC. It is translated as CASSVGQTNQETQYF.

The CDR3 coding sequence is TGTGCCATCAAAGGACAGGGAGCCTACGAGCAGTACTTC. Its translation is CAIKGQGAYEQYF. The J gene is TRBJ2-7, the V gene TRBV10-3; 8 positions agree with TRBD1. This CDR3 is 13 amino acids long. From germline, CDR1 is ENHRY and CDR2 SYGVKD. J gave up 2 bases and V 7 bases, and 4 bases lay outside the gene matches.

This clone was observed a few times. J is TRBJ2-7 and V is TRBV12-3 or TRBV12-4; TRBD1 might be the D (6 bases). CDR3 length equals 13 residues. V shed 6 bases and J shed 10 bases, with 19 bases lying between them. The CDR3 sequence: CASSPQMYGTQYF. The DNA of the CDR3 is TGTGCCAGCAGCCCTCAAATGTACGGGACACAGTACTTC.

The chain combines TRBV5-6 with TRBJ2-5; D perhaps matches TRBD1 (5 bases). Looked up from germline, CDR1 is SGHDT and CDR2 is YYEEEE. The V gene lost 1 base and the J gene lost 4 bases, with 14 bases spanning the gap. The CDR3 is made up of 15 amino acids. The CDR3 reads CASSLRQGLPETQYF. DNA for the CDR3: TGTGCCAGCAGCTTGCGGCAGGGTCTCCCAGAGACCCAGTACTTC.

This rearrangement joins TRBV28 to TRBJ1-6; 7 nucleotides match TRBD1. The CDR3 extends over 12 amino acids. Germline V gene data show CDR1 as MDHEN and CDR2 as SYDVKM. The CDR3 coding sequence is TGTATAAGTGGAGGGGGCAGCTCACCCCTCCACTTT. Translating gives CISGGGSSPLHF.

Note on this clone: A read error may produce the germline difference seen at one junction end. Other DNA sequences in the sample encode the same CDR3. Written as DNA, the CDR3 is TGCGCCAGTAGCCAAGACGAGGGTTTTGTACACACCTTC. It translates to CASSQDEGFVHTF. This chain links TRBV4-1 with TRBJ1-2; D unclear. CDR1 is MGHRA, CDR2 YSYEKL, per germline. The CDR3 runs to 13 residues.

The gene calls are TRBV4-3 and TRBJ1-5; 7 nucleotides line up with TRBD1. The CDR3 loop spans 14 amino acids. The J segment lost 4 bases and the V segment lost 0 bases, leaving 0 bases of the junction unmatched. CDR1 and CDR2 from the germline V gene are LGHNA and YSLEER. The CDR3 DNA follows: TGCGCCAGCAGCCAAGACAGGGGGAATCAGCCCCAGCATTTT. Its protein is CASSQDRGNQPQHF.

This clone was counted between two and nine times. This CDR3 is CASSRGQGPYEQYF. The CDR3 nucleotides are TGTGCCAGCAGCCGAGGACAGGGTCCCTACGAGCAGTACTTC. The V gene is TRBV6-6, the J gene TRBJ2-7; 8 bases are a match to TRBD1. CDR3 length equals 14 residues. V was pared by 6 bases and J by 2 bases, with 6 bases of the junction left unmatched. Germline V gene lookup returns CDR1 MNHNY and CDR2 SVGAGI (reference sequence).

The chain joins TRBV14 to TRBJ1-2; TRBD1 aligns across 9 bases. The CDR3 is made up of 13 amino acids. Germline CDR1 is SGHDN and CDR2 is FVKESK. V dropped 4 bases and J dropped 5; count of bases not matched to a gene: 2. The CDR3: CASSLGTGYGYTF. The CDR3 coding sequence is TGTGCCAGCAGCCTCGGGACAGGGTATGGCTACACCTTC.